This T cell receptor beta chain was identified in a study of CD8 T cells in Susac syndrome. At the level of the study: The Susac syndrome patients that were sequenced included six with active disease and 8 or 9 in remission. Notes on the study in general: The TCR sequencing and HLA analysis in the study involved a relatively small number of individuals, as the study acknowledged.

Notes on this clonotype: The antigen remains undetermined.

The Susac syndrome patients fit the recently defined diagnostic criteria for definite or probable disease. When the RNA was reverse transcribed, random hexamers were used with an input of about 0.5 to 1 ug. MiXCR was run by TCRdb on the immunoSEQ multiplex PCR reads, yielding one entry per CDR3 protein. The sample has about 180,000 distinct CDR3 sequences; just under 95% are singletons. In germline, CDR1 is MGHRA, CDR2 YSYEKL. Losses at the gene ends were 4 bases for V and 0 bases for J; bases not matched to a gene: 4. There are 17 residues in the CDR3. The sequencing input was CD4+ T cells from PBMCs. The J gene is TRBJ2-1, the V gene TRBV4-1, with 12 positions matching TRBD2. This TCR was sampled from a human donor with Susac syndrome. The CDR3 spells CASSLRTSGISYNEQFF. CDR3 DNA sequence: TGCGCCAGCAGCCTTCGGACTAGCGGGATCTCCTACAATGAGCAGTTCTTC.